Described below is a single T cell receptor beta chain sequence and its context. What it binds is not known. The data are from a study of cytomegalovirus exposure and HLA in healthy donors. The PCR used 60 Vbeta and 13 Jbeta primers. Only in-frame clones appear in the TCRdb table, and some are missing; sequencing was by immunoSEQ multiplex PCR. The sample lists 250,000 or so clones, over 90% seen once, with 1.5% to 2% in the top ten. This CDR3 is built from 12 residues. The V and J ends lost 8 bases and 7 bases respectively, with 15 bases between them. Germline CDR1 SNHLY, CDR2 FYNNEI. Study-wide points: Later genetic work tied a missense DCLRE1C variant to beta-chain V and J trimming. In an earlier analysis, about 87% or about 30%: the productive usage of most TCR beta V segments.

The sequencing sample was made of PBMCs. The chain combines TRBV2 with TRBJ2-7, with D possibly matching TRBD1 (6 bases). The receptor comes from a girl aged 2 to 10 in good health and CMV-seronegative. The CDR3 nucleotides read TGTGCCAGCGGCCAACAGGGCGGGGAGCAGTACTTC. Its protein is CASGQQGGEQYF.